The table lists the clone carrying this T cell receptor (beta chain) with a few counts. What it binds is not known. The data are from a study of regulatory T cells in long-lasting Graves disease. Arm-PCR of CDR3 regions and iRepertoire HTBI primers were used to build TCR beta libraries. Each CDR3 protein gets one entry after TCRdb re-called the multiplex PCR reads with MiXCR. The top ten hold approximately 28% of the sample, which has a few hundred thousand distinct CDR3 sequences, around 22% seen once. Time point here: persistent/refractory GD, antithyroid drugs over 5 years with positive TRAb. Extracted RNA from PBMCs served as the source of the TCR library. Overall study results and limits: Persistent patients shared more public clonotypes (about 2,600) than new patients (nearly 1,000).

The CDR3 is 18 amino acids. Germline V gene data show CDR1 as MGHRA and CDR2 as YSYEKL. Trimming removed 1 base at V and 1 base at J, with 14 bases between. This chain joins TRBV4-1 and TRBJ2-6; D call uncertain. This TCR was sampled from a female donor with Graves disease. The sequenced sample was peripheral blood mononuclear cells (PBMCs), obtained when the disease was refractory, from a patient treated with antithyroid drugs. The CDR3 DNA is TGCGCCAGCAGCCAAGTGGGCAGCAAAAGGTCTGGGGCCAACGTCCTGACTTTC. This codes for CASSQVGSKRSGANVLTF.